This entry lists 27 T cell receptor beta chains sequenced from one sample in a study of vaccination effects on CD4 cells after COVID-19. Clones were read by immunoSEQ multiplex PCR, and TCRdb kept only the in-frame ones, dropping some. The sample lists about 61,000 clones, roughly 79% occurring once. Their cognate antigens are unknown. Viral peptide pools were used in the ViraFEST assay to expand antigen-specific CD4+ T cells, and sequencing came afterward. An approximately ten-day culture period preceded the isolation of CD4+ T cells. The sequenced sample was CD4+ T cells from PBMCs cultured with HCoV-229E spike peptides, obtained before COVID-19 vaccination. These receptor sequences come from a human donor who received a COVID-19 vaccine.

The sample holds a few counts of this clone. CDR3 DNA: TGCGCCAGCAGCTTGTTTCAGGGAGGGACTGAAGCTTTCTTT. It specifies CASSLFQGGTEAFF. V usage is TRBV5-1 and J usage is TRBJ1-1; weak D call: TRBD1 (5 bases). In germline, CDR1 is SGHRS, CDR2 YFSETQ. The CDR3 length is 14 residues. V lost 1 base and J lost 5, with 12 bases in between.

The DNA of the CDR3 is TGCGCCAGCAGCTTGTTTGGACAGGAGGGAAATGAGCAGTTCTTC. As protein: CASSLFGQEGNEQFF. The chain employs TRBV5-1 and TRBJ2-1; D may be TRBD1 (7 bases). CDR1 is SGHRS and CDR2 is YFSETQ in the germline V gene. The CDR3 is made up of 15 amino acids. V was trimmed by 1 base and J by 7 bases, leaving 15 bases between them.

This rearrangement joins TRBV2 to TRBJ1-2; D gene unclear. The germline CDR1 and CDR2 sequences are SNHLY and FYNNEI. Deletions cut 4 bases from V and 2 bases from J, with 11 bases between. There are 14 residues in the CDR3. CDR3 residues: CASSGATLNYGYTF. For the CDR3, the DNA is TGTGCCAGCAGTGGAGCGACACTAAACTATGGCTACACCTTC.

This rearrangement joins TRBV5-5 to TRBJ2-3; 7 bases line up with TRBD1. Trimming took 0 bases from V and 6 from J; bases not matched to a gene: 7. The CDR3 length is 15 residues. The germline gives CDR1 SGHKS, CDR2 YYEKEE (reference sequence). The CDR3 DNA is TGTGCCAGCAGCTTGGAAGACAGGGTCTGGGATACGCAGTATTTT. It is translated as CASSLEDRVWDTQYF.

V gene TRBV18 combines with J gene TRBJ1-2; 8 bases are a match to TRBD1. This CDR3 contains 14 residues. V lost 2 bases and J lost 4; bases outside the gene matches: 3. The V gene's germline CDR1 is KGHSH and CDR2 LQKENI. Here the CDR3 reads CASSPGTGPYGYTF. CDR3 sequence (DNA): TGTGCCAGCTCACCAGGGACAGGACCCTATGGCTACACCTTC. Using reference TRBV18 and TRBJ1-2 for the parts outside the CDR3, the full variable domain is NAGVMQNPRHLVRRRGQEARLRCSPMKGHSHVYWYRQLPEEGLKFMVYLQKENIIDESGMPKERFSAEFPKEGPSILRIQQVVRGDSAAYFCASSPGTGPYGYTFGSGTRLTVV.

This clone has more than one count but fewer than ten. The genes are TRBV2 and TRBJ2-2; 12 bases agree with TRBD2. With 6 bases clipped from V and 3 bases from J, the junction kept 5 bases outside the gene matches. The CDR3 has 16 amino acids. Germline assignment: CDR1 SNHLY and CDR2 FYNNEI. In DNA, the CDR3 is TGTGCCAGCAGCAGACTAGCGGGGGCCGACACCGGGGAGCTGTTTTTT. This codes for CASSRLAGADTGELFF.

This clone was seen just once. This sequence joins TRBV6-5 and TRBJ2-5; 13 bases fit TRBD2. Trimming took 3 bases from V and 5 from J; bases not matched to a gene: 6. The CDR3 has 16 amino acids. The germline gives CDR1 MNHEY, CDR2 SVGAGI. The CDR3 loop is CASSYRRLAGGETQYF. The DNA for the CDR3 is TGTGCCAGCAGTTATCGCCGACTAGCGGGGGGTGAGACCCAGTACTTC.

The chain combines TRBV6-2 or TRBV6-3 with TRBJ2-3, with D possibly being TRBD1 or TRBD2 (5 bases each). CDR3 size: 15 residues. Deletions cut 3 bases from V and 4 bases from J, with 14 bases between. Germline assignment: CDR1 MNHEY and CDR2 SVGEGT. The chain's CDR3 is CASSYQGPSPDTQYF. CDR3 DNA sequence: TGTGCCAGCAGTTATCAGGGACCCTCCCCAGATACGCAGTATTTT.

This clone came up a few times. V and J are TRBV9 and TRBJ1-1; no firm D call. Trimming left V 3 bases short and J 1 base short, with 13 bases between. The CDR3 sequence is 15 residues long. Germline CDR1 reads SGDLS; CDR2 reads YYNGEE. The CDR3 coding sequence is TGTGCCAGCAGCGACTTTACGGGCCCGAACACTGAAGCTTTCTTT. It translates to CASSDFTGPNTEAFF.

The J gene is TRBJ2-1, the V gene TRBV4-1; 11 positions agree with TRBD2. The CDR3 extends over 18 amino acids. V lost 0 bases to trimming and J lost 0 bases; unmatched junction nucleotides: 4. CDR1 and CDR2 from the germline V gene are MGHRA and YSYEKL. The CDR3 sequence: CASSQEPSGGISYNEQFF. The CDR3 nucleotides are TGCGCCAGCAGCCAAGAACCTAGCGGGGGGATCTCCTACAATGAGCAGTTCTTC.

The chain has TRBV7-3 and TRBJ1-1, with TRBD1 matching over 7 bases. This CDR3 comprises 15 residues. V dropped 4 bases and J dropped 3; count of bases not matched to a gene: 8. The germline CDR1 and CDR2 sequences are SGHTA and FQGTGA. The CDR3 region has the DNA TGTGCCAGCAGCTCGCACAGGGGTGAGGACACTGAAGCTTTCTTT. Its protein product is CASSSHRGEDTEAFF.

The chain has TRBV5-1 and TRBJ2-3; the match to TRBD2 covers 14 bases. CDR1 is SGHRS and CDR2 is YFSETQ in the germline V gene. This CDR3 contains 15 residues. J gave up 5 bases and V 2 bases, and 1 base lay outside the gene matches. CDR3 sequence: CASSFGTSGGDTQYF. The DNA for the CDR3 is TGCGCCAGCAGCTTTGGGACTAGCGGGGGAGATACGCAGTATTTT.

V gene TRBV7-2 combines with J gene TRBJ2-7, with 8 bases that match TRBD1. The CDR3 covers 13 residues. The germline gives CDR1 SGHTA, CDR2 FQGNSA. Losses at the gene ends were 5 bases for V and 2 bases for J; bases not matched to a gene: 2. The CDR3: CASSGTGTYEQYV. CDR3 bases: TGTGCCAGCAGCGGGACAGGAACCTACGAGCAGTACGTC.

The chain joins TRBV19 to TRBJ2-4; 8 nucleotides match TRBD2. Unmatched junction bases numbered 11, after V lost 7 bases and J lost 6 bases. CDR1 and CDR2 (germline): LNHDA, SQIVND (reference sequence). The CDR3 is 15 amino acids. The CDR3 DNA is TGTGCCAGTACCAAAGTTGCGGGGGGAGGAAACATTCAGTACTTC. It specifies CASTKVAGGGNIQYF.

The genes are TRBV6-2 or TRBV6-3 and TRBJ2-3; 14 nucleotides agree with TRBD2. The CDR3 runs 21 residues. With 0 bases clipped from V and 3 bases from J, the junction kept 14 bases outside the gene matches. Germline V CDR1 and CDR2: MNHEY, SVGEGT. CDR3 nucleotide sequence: TGTGCCAGCAGTTACTCTTCGGGACTAGCGGGGGCCCAGCCCCGGACAGATACGCAGTATTTT. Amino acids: CASSYSSGLAGAQPRTDTQYF.

The CDR3 DNA sequence: TGTGCCTGGAAAGGTGCATCCCCCAGGGTTTCTAATAGCAATCAGCCCCAGCATTTT. It translates to CAWKGASPRVSNSNQPQHF. This rearrangement joins TRBV30 to TRBJ1-5; possibly TRBD1 for D (5 bases). Germline V gene data show CDR1 as GTSNPN and CDR2 as SVGIG (reference sequence). The CDR3 is 19 amino acids. The V end lost 4 bases, the J end lost 0 bases, and 25 bases lay between the germline ends.

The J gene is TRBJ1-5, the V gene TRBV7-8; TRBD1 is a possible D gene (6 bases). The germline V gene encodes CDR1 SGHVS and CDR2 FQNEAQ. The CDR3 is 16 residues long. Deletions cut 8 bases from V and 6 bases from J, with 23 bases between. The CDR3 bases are TGTGCCAGCTCGAGAAGTGGGAGACAGGCGGGTCAGCCCCAGCATTTT. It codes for CASSRSGRQAGQPQHF.

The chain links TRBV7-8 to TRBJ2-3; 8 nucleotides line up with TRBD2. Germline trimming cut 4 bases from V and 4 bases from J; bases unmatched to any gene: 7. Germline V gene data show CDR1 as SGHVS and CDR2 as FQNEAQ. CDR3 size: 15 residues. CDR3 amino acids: CASSSGTGGADTQYF. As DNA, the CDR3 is TGTGCCAGCAGCTCCGGGACCGGGGGGGCAGATACGCAGTATTTT.

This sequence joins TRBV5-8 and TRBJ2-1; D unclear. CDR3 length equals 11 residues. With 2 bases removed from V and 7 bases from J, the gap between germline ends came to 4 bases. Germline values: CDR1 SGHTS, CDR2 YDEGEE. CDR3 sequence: CASSLRNEQFF. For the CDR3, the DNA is TGTGCCAGCAGCTTAAGGAATGAGCAGTTCTTC.

CDR3 in DNA: TGTGCCAGCAGTGAGACTAGCGGGGGGGCGAATGAGCAGTTCTTC. Protein: CASSETSGGANEQFF. The chain couples TRBV2 to TRBJ2-1; 14 bases are a match to TRBD2. CDR3 size: 15 residues. The trim removed 3 bases at V and 7 bases at J, leaving 2 bases unmatched. Germline values: CDR1 SNHLY, CDR2 FYNNEI. The full variable domain, its missing parts supplied by reference TRBV2 and TRBJ2-1, is EPEVTQTPSHQVTQMGQEVILRCVPISNHLYFYWYRQILGQKVEFLVSFYNNEISEKSEIFDDQFSVERPDGSNFTLKIRSTKLEDSAMYFCASSETSGGANEQFFGPGTRLTVL.

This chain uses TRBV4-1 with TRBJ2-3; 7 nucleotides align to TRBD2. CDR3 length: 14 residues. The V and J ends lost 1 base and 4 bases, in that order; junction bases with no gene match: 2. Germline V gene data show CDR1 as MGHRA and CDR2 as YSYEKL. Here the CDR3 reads CASSQGLASDTQYF. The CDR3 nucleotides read TGCGCCAGCAGCCAAGGACTAGCCTCAGATACGCAGTATTTT.

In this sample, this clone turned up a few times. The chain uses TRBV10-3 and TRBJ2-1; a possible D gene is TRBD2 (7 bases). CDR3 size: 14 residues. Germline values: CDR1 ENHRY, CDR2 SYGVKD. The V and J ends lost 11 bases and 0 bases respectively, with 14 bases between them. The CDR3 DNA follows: TGTGCCTCGGGGGGCTCCCCCTCCTACAATGAGCAGTTCTTC. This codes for CASGGSPSYNEQFF.

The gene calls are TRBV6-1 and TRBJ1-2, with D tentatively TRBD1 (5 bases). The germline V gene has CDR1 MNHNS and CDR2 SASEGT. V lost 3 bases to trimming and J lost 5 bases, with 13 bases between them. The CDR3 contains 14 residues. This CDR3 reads CASSDWEGRYGYTF. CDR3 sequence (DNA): TGTGCCAGCAGTGATTGGGAGGGACGGTATGGCTACACCTTC.

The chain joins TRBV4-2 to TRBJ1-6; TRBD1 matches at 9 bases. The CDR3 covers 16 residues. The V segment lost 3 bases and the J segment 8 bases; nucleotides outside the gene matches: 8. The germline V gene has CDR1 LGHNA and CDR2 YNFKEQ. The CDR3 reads CASSHSGQGLHSPLHF. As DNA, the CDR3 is TGTGCCAGCAGCCATTCTGGACAGGGGTTGCATTCACCCCTCCACTTT.

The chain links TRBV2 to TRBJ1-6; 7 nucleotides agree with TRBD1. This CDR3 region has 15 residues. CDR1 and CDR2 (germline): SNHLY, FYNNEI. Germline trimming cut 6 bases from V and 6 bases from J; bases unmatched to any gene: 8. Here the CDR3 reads CASSDDRVGNSPLHF. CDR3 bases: TGTGCCAGCAGCGACGACAGGGTGGGTAATTCACCCCTCCACTTT.

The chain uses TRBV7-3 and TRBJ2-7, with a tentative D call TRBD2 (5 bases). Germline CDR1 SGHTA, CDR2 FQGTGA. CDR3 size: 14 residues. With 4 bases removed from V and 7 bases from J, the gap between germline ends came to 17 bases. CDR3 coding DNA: TGTGCCAGCAGCTCCCACGGGATCTCAGGAGAGCAGTACGTC. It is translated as CASSSHGISGEQYV.

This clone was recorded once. CDR3 in amino acids: CASSENLRYNSPLHF. As DNA, the CDR3 is TGTGCCAGCAGTGAAAACTTACGTTATAATTCACCCCTCCACTTT. The chain uses TRBV6-4 and TRBJ1-6; unclear D gene. CDR1 and CDR2 from the germline V gene are MRHNA and SNTAGT. The V end was cut by 3 bases, the J end by 4 bases, with 10 bases between. The CDR3 contains 15 residues.